Listed below are T cell receptor beta chains from one sample, sequenced in a study of T cell changes during pregnancy in multiple sclerosis. Repertoires were generated with immunoSEQ multiplex PCR, while TCRdb's copy carries only in-frame clones and drops some. The sample contains fewer than 55,000 clones, 92% of which appear only once. The sample in question was CD4+ T cells from peripheral blood mononuclear cells, obtained in the third trimester of pregnancy. The source is a female donor with multiple sclerosis, enrolled in a pregnancy study. Each CDR3 is given with its conserved first and last residue. The order of the fields is V gene, clone size, CDR3 protein. Clone size is given for some rows only: seen once, a few or many times, or a class if the clone is expanded.

v_gene: TRBV2
abundance: -
CDR3aa: CASHDPRSSPLHF

v_gene: TRBV12-5
abundance: -
CDR3aa: CASGPQVSTEKLFF

v_gene: TRBV6-6
abundance: -
CDR3aa: CASTNEKLFF

v_gene: TRBV15
abundance: once
CDR3aa: CATSRFTGTSGAYNEQFF

v_gene: TRBV27
abundance: -
CDR3aa: CASSLGTVYNSPLHF

v_gene: TRBV19
abundance: -
CDR3aa: CASSMGTGGAPTDTQYF

v_gene: TRBV7-8
abundance: -
CDR3aa: CASSPGVTDTQYF

v_gene: TRBV18
abundance: few
CDR3aa: CASTGTGGNQPQHF

v_gene: TRBV5-6
abundance: -
CDR3aa: CASSLGVRGKLFF

v_gene: TRBV2
abundance: -
CDR3aa: CASSEAGGDYGYTF

v_gene: TRBV10-1
abundance: -
CDR3aa: CASSESPGQPEAFF